Sequencing of this TCR beta chain was carried out in a study of blood T cell repertoires in COVID-19. Original data processing: Amplified reference gene primers provided the basis for estimating nucleated cell counts. This table comes from immunoSEQ multiplex PCR, and its TCRdb copy is limited to in-frame clones, with some not included. V and J calls and clone size are those listed in that table; D and trimming were worked out from the DNA. The repertoire holds more than 200,000 clones, roughly 80% seen once, with about 1.8% in the top ten. The CDR3 length is 17 residues. Germline V gene lookup returns CDR1 LGHNA and CDR2 YSLEER. The ends lost 0 bases at V and 5 bases at J; junction bases unmatched: 4. Grouping used clinical history reported by participants in a survey and questionnaire. Symptom resolution, clearance, or two negative PCRs marked the recovered donors of Cohort 3.

Material: PBMCs or T cells enriched from blood (not recorded which). This chain joins TRBV4-3 and TRBJ2-5; 15 positions agree with TRBD2. The TCR originated in a man in his 60s who had recovered from COVID-19. The CDR3 coding sequence is TGCGCCAGCAGCCAAGAGGGGACTAGCGGGGGGAGTGAGACCCAGTACTTC. As protein: CASSQEGTSGGSETQYF.